This T cell receptor beta chain is drawn from a study of blood T cells in healthy people across ages. This clonotype was observed once. With a J-beta primer mix and a sample-barcoded 5' primer, a second PCR ran roughly 7 to 11 cycles. A single record per CDR3 protein comes from TCRdb applying MiXCR to the 5' RACE reads. This table has over 700,000 distinct CDR3 sequences, approximately 53% appearing once. J lost 12 bases, V lost 2 bases, and 9 bases had no gene match. The V gene's germline CDR1 is SGHDT and CDR2 YYEEEE. This CDR3 region has 13 residues. Sequencing was done on a sample of blood. The sequence was obtained from a man of 80 years or more in good health. The rearrangement links TRBV5-6 to TRBJ1-2; 8 bases fit TRBD1. The CDR3 region has the DNA TGTGCCAGCAGCTTCCAAACAGGGGGGGGCCACACCTTC. Translated, it gives CASSFQTGGGHTF. Together with reference TRBV5-6 and TRBJ1-2, the CDR3 gives the full variable domain: DAGVTQSPTHLIKTRGQQVTLRCSPKSGHDTVSWYQQALGQGPQFIFQYYEEEERQRGNFPDRFSGHQFPNYSSELNVNALLLGDSALYLCASSFQTGGGHTFGSGTRLTVV.